One sample yielded the 24 T cell receptor beta chains listed below, sequenced in a study of blood T cells in healthy people across ages. A second PCR of 7 to 11 cycles used a sample-barcoded 5' primer and a J-beta primer mix. TCRdb analysed the 5' RACE reads with MiXCR anew, one entry per CDR3 protein. The sample holds around 1,500,000 distinct CDR3 sequences, roughly 30% seen once. Material: blood. Every receptor here comes from a woman in her thirties in good health.

This clonotype has a handful of counts. This chain uses TRBV12-3 or TRBV12-4 with TRBJ1-5, with a possible D match to TRBD1 (5 bases). The CDR3 contains 18 residues. Trimming cost V 4 bases and J 2 bases, with 21 bases left between them. The CDR3 DNA follows: TGTGCCAGCAGTTCGGTCTCGGGGGTGGGAGGTGGCAATCAGCCCCAGCATTTT. This translates into CASSSVSGVGGGNQPQHF.

The chain recombines TRBV6-5 with TRBJ2-7; D gene uncertain. Germline loops: CDR1 MNHEY, CDR2 SVGAGI. Trimming pared 7 bases from V and 7 bases from J, leaving 14 bases between. CDR3 length: 12 residues. CDR3 nucleotides: TGTGCCAGCACCCGACTTGACAATGAGCAGTACTTC. Its translation is CASTRLDNEQYF.

This sequence joins TRBV20-1 and TRBJ1-2, with D maybe TRBD1 (5 bases). V was clipped by 3 bases and J by 6 bases, with 11 bases between them. The germline V gene has CDR1 DFQATT and CDR2 SNEGSKA (reference sequence). This CDR3 contains 12 residues. Here the CDR3 reads CSASWGYDGYTF. CDR3 sequence (DNA): TGCAGTGCTAGTTGGGGGTACGATGGCTACACCTTC.

This clonotype showed up just a few times. The rearrangement links TRBV10-3 to TRBJ2-5; tentatively, D is TRBD2 (6 bases). The J call is uncertain, as TRBJ2-7 better fits the DNA end. CDR3 length: 11 amino acids. CDR1 is ENHRY, CDR2 SYGVKD, per germline. Here the CDR3 DNA reads TGTGCCCCAACGGGAGAGTACGAGCAGTACTTC. It codes for CAPTGEYEQYF.

The chain recombines TRBV20-1 with TRBJ1-6; possible D gene TRBD1, 5 bases. Germline values: CDR1 DFQATT, CDR2 SNEGSKA (reference sequence). Trimming took 5 bases from V and 0 from J, leaving 11 bases between them. CDR3 size: 15 residues. CDR3 DNA sequence: TGCAGTGCTGGTAGACAGCGCTCCTATAATTCACCCCTCCACTTT. Translated: CSAGRQRSYNSPLHF.

The CDR3 loop is CASTNQQGQPQHF. The CDR3 nucleotides are TGTGCCAGCACCAACCAACAGGGCCAGCCCCAGCATTTT. The rearrangement links TRBV6-2 or TRBV6-3 to TRBJ1-5, with a possible D match to TRBD1 (6 bases). The CDR3 contains 13 residues. Deletions cut 7 bases from V and 7 bases from J, with 14 bases between. The germline V gene encodes CDR1 MNHEY and CDR2 SVGEGT.

This chain connects TRBV27 to TRBJ1-2, with 9 bases matching TRBD1. The V segment lost 4 bases and the J segment 4 bases; nucleotides outside the gene matches: 7. CDR1 is MNHEY, CDR2 SMNVEV, per germline (reference sequence). The CDR3 contains 15 residues. This CDR3 is CASSYTGGAGYGYTF. The CDR3 DNA reads TGTGCCAGCAGTTACACAGGGGGCGCTGGCTATGGCTACACCTTC.

This clonotype turned up a few times. The chain recombines TRBV20-1 with TRBJ2-1; D may be TRBD2 (5 bases). Trimming left V 6 bases short and J 1 base short, with 13 bases between. Germline CDR1 and CDR2: DFQATT and SNEGSKA (reference sequence). CDR3 size: 14 residues. The CDR3: CSAVSGESYNEQFF. For the CDR3, the DNA is TGCAGTGCCGTAAGCGGAGAGTCCTACAATGAGCAGTTCTTC.

This clonotype occurred a few times. J is TRBJ1-2 and V is TRBV13, with D possibly TRBD1 on 6 matching bases. The CDR3 has 13 residues. Germline CDR1 PRHDT, CDR2 FYEKMQ (reference sequence). V was clipped by 4 bases and J by 7 bases, with 13 bases between them. The CDR3 DNA reads TGTGCCAGCAGCTCTCCACTCAGGGGTGGCTACACCTTC. Amino acid sequence: CASSSPLRGGYTF.

The chain combines TRBV12-3 or TRBV12-4 with TRBJ2-7, with TRBD1 matching 10 bases. The tail of the sequence fits TRBJ2-4 better, so the J call may be wrong. This CDR3 region has 14 residues. CDR3 region: CASSRDRGPNIQYF. In nucleotides, the CDR3 is TGTGCCAGCAGCCGTGACAGGGGGCCGAACATTCAGTACTTC.

The chain recombines TRBV3-1 with TRBJ2-3; 7 bases are a match to TRBD2. CDR1 and CDR2 (germline): LGHDT, YNNKEL (reference sequence). Trimming took 3 bases from V and 5 from J; bases not matched to a gene: 5. The CDR3 is 14 amino acids. The CDR3: CASSQGGSIDTQYF. The CDR3, as DNA: TGTGCCAGCAGCCAGGGCGGGAGTATAGATACGCAGTATTTT.

This clonotype showed up just a few times. J is TRBJ2-7 and V is TRBV28; D may correspond to TRBD1 or TRBD2 (5 bases each). V was clipped by 4 bases and J by 2 bases, with 15 bases between them. The CDR3 length is 15 residues. The germline CDR1 and CDR2 sequences are MDHEN and SYDVKM. The CDR3 nucleotides read TGTGCCAGCAGTTCGGACGCAGGGAGTACCTACGAGCAGTACTTC. It specifies CASSSDAGSTYEQYF.

A word on this clonotype: This clone may be a read error of a much larger clone one base away. The rearrangement uses TRBV4-3 and TRBJ2-7; possibly TRBD1 for D (6 bases). CDR3 size: 16 residues. Deletions cut 5 bases from V and 2 bases from J, with 19 bases between. CDR1 is LGHNA and CDR2 is YSLEER in the germline V gene. The CDR3 nucleotides are TGCGCCAGCAGCTCAACCACGAGACAGGTTGCCTACGAGCAGTACTTC. Translating it yields CASSSTTRQVAYEQYF.

This clonotype occurred a few times. This chain uses TRBV6-2 or TRBV6-3 with TRBJ2-1; 7 bases agree with TRBD1. This CDR3 contains 15 residues. CDR1 and CDR2 (germline): MNHEY, SVGEGT. Trimming took 2 bases from V and 3 from J; bases not matched to a gene: 4. CDR3 sequence reads: CASSYVGQNYNEQFF. CDR3 coding DNA: TGTGCCAGCAGTTACGTGGGACAGAACTACAATGAGCAGTTCTTC.

This sequence joins TRBV5-1 and TRBJ2-7, with TRBD1 identical over 8 bases. The V gene's germline CDR1 is SGHRS and CDR2 YFSETQ. With 0 bases clipped from V and 6 bases from J, the junction kept 8 bases outside the gene matches. The CDR3 contains 15 residues. The CDR3 is CASSLDETGDLEQYF. Here the CDR3 DNA reads TGCGCCAGCAGCTTGGACGAGACAGGGGATCTCGAGCAGTACTTC.

About this clonotype itself: Relative to the germline gene, one junction end is altered; a read error may explain this. The chain links TRBV20-1 to TRBJ2-3, with TRBD1 matching 9 bases. Germline CDR1 reads DFQATT; CDR2 reads SNEGSKA (reference sequence). The length of the CDR3 is 17 residues. CDR3 DNA sequence: TGCAGTGCTAGAGATCGGGTCACAGGGGGCTTCACGGATACGCTGTATTTT. Translated, it gives CSARDRVTGGFTDTLYF.

V gene TRBV11-2 combines with J gene TRBJ1-4; 11 positions match TRBD1. This CDR3 is built from 14 residues. The germline gives CDR1 SGHAT, CDR2 FQNNGV. V was clipped by 5 bases and J by 8 bases; unmatched bases: 4. The CDR3 bases are TGTGCCAGCAGCCAGGACAGGGGGCAGGAAAAACTGTTTTTT. As protein: CASSQDRGQEKLFF.

This sequence joins TRBV7-2 and TRBJ2-7; 15 bases match TRBD2. This CDR3 is 16 amino acids long. Germline V CDR1 and CDR2: SGHTA, FQGNSA. The J segment lost 6 bases and the V segment lost 1 base, leaving 4 bases of the junction unmatched. DNA for the CDR3: TGTGCCAGCAGCTTAGAGTGGACTAGCGGGAGGGCCGAGCAGTACTTC. Translation gives CASSLEWTSGRAEQYF.

This clonotype was detected only a few times. The V call is TRBV7-2, the J call TRBJ2-5; 12 bases are shared with TRBD1. CDR3 length: 16 amino acids. With V trimmed by 5 bases and J by 11 bases, 15 bases remained unmatched. Germline V gene data show CDR1 as SGHTA and CDR2 as FQGNSA. DNA for the CDR3: TGTGCCAGCAGCATAAAAACCGGGACAGGGGGCAATGAGCAGTACTTC. It yields the protein CASSIKTGTGGNEQYF.

The sample holds a few counts of this clonotype. The J gene is TRBJ2-1, the V gene TRBV29-1; 12 bases align to TRBD2. The junction had 6 bases not matched to a gene; V was cut back by 3 bases and J by 3 bases. CDR1 is SQVTM, CDR2 ANQGSEA, per germline. This CDR3 has 16 amino acids. The CDR3 sequence is CSVDILAGGLYNEQFF. The CDR3 DNA sequence: TGCAGCGTTGATATCCTAGCGGGAGGGCTCTACAATGAGCAGTTCTTC.

The chain recombines TRBV6-5 with TRBJ1-2; the D is unclear. There are 14 residues in the CDR3. CDR1 is MNHEY, CDR2 SVGAGI, per germline. V was pared by 0 bases and J by 3 bases, with 8 bases between. Here the CDR3 DNA reads TGTGCCAGCAGTTACTCTTTGGGGTACTATGGCTACACCTTC. Translation gives CASSYSLGYYGYTF.

Details on this clonotype: Given a much more abundant clone one base away, this may be a read error. This rearrangement joins TRBV10-3 to TRBJ2-7, with a tentative D call TRBD1 (7 bases). Per the germline V gene, CDR1 is ENHRY and CDR2 is SYGVKD. V gave up 7 bases and J gave up 2 bases, with 15 bases separating them. The CDR3 consists of 14 residues. CDR3: CAINRGLSTYEQYF. The CDR3 region has the DNA TGTGCCATCAACAGGGGACTCTCCACCTACGAGCAGTACTTC.

The table lists this clonotype with many counts. V gene TRBV4-3 combines with J gene TRBJ2-7; D unresolved. Germline CDR1 reads LGHNA; CDR2 reads YSLEER. Deletions cut 0 bases from V and 2 bases from J, with 11 bases between. The CDR3 runs 15 residues. This CDR3 is CASSQDRAKTYEQYF. The CDR3, as DNA: TGCGCCAGCAGCCAAGATCGTGCTAAAACCTACGAGCAGTACTTC.

V and J are TRBV15 and TRBJ1-6; 10 bases align to TRBD1. In germline, CDR1 is LNHNV, CDR2 YYDKDF (reference sequence). After removal of 0 bases from V and 10 bases from J, the junction contained 9 bases not matched to a gene. There are 17 residues in the CDR3. The CDR3 sequence: CATSRDQRDRGGSPLHF. Here the CDR3 DNA reads TGTGCCACCAGCAGAGATCAAAGGGACAGGGGCGGATCACCCCTCCACTTT.